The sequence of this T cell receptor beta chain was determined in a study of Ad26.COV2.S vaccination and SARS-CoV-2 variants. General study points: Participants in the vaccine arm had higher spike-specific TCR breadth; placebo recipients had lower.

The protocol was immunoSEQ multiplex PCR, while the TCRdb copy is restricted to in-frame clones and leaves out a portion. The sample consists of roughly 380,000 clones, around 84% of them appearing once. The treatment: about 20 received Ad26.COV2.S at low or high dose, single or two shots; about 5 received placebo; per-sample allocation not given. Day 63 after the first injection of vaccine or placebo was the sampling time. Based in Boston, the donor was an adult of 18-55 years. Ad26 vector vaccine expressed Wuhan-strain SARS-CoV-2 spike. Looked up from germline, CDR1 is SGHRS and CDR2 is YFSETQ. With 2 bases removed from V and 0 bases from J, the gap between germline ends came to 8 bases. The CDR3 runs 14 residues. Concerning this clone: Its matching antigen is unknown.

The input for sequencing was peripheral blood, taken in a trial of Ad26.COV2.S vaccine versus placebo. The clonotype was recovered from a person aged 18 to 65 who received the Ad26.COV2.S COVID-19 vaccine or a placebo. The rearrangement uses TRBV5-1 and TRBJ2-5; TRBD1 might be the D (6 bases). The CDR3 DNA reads TGCGCCAGCAGCTTTGGGACAAACCAAGAGACCCAGTACTTC. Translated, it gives CASSFGTNQETQYF.